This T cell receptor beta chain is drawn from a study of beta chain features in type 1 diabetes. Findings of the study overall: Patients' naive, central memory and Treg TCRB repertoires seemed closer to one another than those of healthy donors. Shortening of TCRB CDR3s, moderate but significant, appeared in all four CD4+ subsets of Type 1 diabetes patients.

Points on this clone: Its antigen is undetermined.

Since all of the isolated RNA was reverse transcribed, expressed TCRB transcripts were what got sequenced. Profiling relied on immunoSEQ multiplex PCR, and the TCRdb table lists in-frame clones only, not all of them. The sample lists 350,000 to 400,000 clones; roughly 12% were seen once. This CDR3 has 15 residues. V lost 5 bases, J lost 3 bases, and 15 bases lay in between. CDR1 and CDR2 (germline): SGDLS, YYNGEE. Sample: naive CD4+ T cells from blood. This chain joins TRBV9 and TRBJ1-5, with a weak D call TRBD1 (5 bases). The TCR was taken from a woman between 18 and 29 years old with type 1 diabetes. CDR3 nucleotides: TGTGCCAGCAGACGGGGGGGAGGGACCAATCAGCCCCAGCATTTT. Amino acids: CASRRGGGTNQPQHF.